The rows below give T cell receptor beta chains drawn from one sample of a study of regulatory T cells in long-lasting Graves disease. Each CDR3 protein gets one entry after TCRdb re-called the multiplex PCR reads with MiXCR. This sample has hundreds of thousands of distinct CDR3 sequences, with about 16% found just once. These same records also appear under a second study, on T cells in Graves' hyperthyroidism and ophthalmopathy.

The starting material was peripheral blood mononuclear cells (PBMCs), obtained at new diagnosis, from a patient treated with antithyroid drugs. These receptors came from a woman aged 40-65 years with Graves disease. CDR3s include the opening cysteine and the closing phenylalanine or tryptophan. A D gene is named only where the DNA matches it firmly. For some rows the clone size is stated as once, few or many, or as a class when expanded; others skip it.

size,J,V,D,CDR3,DNA
few,TRBJ2-4,TRBV10-3,.,CAIASTGQPNIQYF,TGTGCCATCGCGTCAACCGGACAGCCAAACATTCAGTACTTC
many,TRBJ2-7,TRBV28,.,CASSLFRGGGQYF,TGTGCCAGCAGTTTATTCAGGGGCGGCGGGCAGTACTTC
few,TRBJ1-1,TRBV6-2/TRBV6-3,.,CASSFSEKNTEAFF,TGTGCCAGCAGTTTCTCGGAGAAGAACACTGAAGCTTTCTTT
once,TRBJ1-4,TRBV3-1,.,CASSQSAVVRSTSEKLFF,TGTGCCAGCAGCCAATCTGCCGTTGTGCGTTCAACTAGTGAAAAACTGTTTTTT
few,TRBJ2-2,TRBV30,.,CAWRISTGELFF,TGTGCCTGGAGGATTAGCACCGGGGAGCTGTTTTTT
.,TRBJ1-1,TRBV6-1,.,CASKGGENTEAFF,TGTGCCAGCAAGGGCGGGGAAAACACTGAAGCTTTCTTT
few,TRBJ1-5,TRBV6-2/TRBV6-3,.,CASSYVQYSNQPQHF,TGTGCCAGCAGTTATGTGCAGTATAGCAATCAGCCCCAGCATTTT
.,TRBJ2-7,TRBV29-1,.,CSVEGYGSYEQYF,TGCAGCGTTGAGGGTTATGGCTCCTACGAGCAGTACTTC
few,TRBJ1-2,TRBV28,TRBD1,CASSFYGTGTPYGYTF,TGTGCCAGCAGTTTTTATGGGACAGGGACTCCCTATGGCTACACCTTC
many,TRBJ1-6,TRBV30,.,CAWRSMGPYNSPLHF,TGTGCCTGGAGGAGTATGGGGCCCTATAATTCACCCCTCCACTTT
many,TRBJ2-3,TRBV5-6,TRBD1,CASSNGQGADTQYF,TGTGCCAGCAGCAACGGACAGGGAGCAGATACGCAGTATTTT
many,TRBJ2-1,TRBV5-1,TRBD2,CASSLGAGNEQFF,TGCGCCAGCAGCTTAGGAGCGGGGAATGAGCAGTTCTTC
few,TRBJ2-3,TRBV7-9,TRBD2,CASSLALVSGRFNGTDTQYF,TGTGCCAGCAGCTTAGCTCTGGTTAGCGGGCGATTCAATGGCACAGATACGCAGTATTTT